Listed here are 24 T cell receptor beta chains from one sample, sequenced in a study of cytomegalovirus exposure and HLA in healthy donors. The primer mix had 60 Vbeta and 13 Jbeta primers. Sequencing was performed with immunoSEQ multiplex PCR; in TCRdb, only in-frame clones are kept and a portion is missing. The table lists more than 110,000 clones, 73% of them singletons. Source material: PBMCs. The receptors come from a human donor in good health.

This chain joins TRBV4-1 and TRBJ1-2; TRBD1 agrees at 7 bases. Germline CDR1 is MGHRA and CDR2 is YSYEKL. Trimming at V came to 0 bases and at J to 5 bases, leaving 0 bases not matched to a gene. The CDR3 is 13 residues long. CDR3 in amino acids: CASSQEQGYGYTF. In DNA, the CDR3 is TGCGCCAGCAGCCAAGAACAGGGGTATGGCTACACCTTC.

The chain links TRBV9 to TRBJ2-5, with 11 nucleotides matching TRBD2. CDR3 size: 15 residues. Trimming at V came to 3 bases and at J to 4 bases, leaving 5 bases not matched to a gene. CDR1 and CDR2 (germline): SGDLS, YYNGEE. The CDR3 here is CASSGIAGGPETQYF. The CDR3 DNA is TGTGCCAGCAGCGGGATAGCGGGGGGGCCAGAGACCCAGTACTTC.

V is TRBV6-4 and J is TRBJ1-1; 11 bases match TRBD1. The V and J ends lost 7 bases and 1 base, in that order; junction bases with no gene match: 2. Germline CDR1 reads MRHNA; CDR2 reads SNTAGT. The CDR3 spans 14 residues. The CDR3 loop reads CASTGQGANTEAFF. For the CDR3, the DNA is TGTGCCAGCACCGGACAGGGGGCGAACACTGAAGCTTTCTTT.

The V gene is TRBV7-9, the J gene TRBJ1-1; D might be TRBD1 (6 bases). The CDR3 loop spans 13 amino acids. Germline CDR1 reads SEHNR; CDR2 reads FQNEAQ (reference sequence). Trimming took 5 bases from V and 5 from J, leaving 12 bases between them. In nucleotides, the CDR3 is TGTGCCAGCAGCCTCACAGGGCGGACTGAAGCTTTCTTT. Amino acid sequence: CASSLTGRTEAFF.

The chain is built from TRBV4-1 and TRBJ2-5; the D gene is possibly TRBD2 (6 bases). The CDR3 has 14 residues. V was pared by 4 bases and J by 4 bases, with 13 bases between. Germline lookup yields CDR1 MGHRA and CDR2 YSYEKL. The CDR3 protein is CASSLDRGSETQYF. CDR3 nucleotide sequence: TGCGCCAGCAGCCTAGACCGGGGGTCAGAGACCCAGTACTTC.

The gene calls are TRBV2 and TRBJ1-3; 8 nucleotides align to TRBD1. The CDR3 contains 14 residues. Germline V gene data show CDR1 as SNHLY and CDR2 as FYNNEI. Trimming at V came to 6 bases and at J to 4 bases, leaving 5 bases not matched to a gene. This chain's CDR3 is CASREDRAGNTIYF. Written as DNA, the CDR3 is TGTGCCAGCAGAGAGGACAGGGCCGGAAACACCATATATTTT.

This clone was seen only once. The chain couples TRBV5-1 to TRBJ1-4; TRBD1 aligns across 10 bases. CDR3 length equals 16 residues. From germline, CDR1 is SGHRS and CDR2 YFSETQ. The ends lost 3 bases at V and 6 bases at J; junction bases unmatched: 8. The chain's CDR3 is CASSWGAGTGDEKLFF. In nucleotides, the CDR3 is TGCGCCAGCAGCTGGGGGGCCGGGACAGGGGATGAAAAACTGTTTTTT.

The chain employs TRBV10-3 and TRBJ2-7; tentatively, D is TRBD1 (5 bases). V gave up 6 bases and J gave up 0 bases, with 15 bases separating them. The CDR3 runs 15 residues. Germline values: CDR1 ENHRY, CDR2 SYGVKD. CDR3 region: CAIRLGAESSYEQYF. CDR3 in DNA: TGTGCCATCAGGCTTGGGGCAGAGAGCTCCTACGAGCAGTACTTC.

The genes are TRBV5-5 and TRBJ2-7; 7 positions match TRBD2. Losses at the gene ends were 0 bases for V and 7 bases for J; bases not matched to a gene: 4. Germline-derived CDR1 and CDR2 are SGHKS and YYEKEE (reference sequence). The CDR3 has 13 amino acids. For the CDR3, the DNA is TGTGCCAGCAGCTTGGATGGGGAGGGGGAGCAGTACTTC. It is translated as CASSLDGEGEQYF.

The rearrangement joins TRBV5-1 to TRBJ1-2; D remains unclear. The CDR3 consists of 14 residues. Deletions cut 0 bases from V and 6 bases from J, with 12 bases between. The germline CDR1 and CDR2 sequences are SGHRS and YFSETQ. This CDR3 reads CASSLASVRNGYTF. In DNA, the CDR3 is TGCGCCAGCAGCTTGGCCTCTGTGCGGAATGGCTACACCTTC.

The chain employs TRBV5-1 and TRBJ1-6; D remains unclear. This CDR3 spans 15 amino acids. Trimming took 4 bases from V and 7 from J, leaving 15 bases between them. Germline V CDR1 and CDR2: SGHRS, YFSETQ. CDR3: CASSTGVFGNSPLHF. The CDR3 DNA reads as TGCGCCAGCAGCACGGGAGTATTCGGGAATTCACCCCTCCACTTT.

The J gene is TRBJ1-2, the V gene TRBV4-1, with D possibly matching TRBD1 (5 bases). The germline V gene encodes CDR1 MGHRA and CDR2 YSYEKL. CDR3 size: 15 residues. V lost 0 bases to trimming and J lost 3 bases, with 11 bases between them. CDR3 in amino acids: CASSQDSSRDYGYTF. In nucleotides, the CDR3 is TGCGCCAGCAGCCAAGATAGTTCCAGGGACTATGGCTACACCTTC.

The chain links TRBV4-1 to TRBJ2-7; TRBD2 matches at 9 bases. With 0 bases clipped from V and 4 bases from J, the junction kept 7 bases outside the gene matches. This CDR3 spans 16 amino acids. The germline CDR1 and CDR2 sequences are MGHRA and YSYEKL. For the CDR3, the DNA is TGCGCCAGCAGCCAAGAAGGGCGGGGGGGCCTATACGAGCAGTACTTC. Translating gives CASSQEGRGGLYEQYF.

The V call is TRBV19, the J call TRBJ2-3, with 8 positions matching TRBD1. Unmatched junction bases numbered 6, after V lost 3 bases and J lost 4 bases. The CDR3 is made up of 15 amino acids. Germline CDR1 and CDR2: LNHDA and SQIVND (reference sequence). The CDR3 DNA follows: TGTGCCAGTAGTATTCTCAGGGGGCTCTCAGATACGCAGTATTTT. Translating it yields CASSILRGLSDTQYF.

In nucleotides, the CDR3 is TGCGCCAGCAGCCCCGCTTTAGGACAGGGCTACGAGCAGTACTTC. Its translation: CASSPALGQGYEQYF. The chain is built from TRBV4-1 and TRBJ2-7; TRBD1 matches 8 bases. Germline trimming cut 4 bases from V and 3 bases from J; bases unmatched to any gene: 8. The CDR3 sequence is 15 residues long. Germline CDR1 is MGHRA and CDR2 is YSYEKL.

The CDR3 sequence is CASSYGATNTEAFF. The CDR3 nucleotides read TGTGCCAGCAGTTACGGGGCTACGAACACTGAAGCTTTCTTT. The chain employs TRBV6-5 and TRBJ1-1; tentative D call: TRBD1 (5 bases). The V gene's germline CDR1 is MNHEY and CDR2 SVGAGI. The CDR3 is made up of 14 amino acids. The V gene lost 2 bases and the J gene lost 1 base, with 8 bases spanning the gap.

CDR3 sequence reads: CASSLQGALGTGELFF. For the CDR3, the DNA is TGTGCCAGCAGCTTACAGGGGGCGCTGGGCACCGGGGAGCTGTTTTTT. The rearrangement uses TRBV14 and TRBJ2-2; 9 nucleotides line up with TRBD1. After removal of 5 bases from V and 4 bases from J, the junction contained 8 bases not matched to a gene. The germline CDR1 and CDR2 sequences are SGHDN and FVKESK. This CDR3 spans 16 amino acids.

The CDR3 reads CASSPLTFTGGGQPQHF. The CDR3, as DNA: TGTGCCAGCAGTCCCCTCACCTTTACAGGGGGCGGGCAGCCCCAGCATTTT. The chain uses TRBV28 and TRBJ1-5; 9 nucleotides match TRBD1. CDR3 length: 17 residues. CDR1 and CDR2 (germline): MDHEN, SYDVKM. J lost 7 bases, V lost 5 bases, and 15 bases had no gene match.

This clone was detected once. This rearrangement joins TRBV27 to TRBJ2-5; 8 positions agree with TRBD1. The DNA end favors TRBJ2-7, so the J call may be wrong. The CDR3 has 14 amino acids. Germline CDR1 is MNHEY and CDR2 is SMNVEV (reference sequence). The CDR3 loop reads CASSLWQGAVEQYF. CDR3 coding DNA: TGTGCCAGCAGTTTATGGCAGGGGGCGGTCGAGCAGTACTTC.

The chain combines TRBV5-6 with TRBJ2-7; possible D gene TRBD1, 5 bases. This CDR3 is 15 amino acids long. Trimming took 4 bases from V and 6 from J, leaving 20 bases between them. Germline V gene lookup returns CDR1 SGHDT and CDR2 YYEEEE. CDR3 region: CASSVQGGRSGEQYF. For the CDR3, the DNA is TGTGCCAGCAGCGTCCAGGGTGGCCGGTCTGGCGAGCAGTACTTC.

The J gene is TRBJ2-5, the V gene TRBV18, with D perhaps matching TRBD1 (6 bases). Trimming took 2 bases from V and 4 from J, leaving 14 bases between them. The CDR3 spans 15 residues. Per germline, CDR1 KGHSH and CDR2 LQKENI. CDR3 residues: CASSPTQGFPETQYF. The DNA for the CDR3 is TGTGCCAGCTCACCAACACAGGGTTTTCCAGAGACCCAGTACTTC.

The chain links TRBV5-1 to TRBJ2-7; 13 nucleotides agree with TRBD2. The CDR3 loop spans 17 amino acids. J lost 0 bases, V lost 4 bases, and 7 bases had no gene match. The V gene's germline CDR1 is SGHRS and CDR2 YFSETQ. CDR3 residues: CASSEGLAGANSYEQYF. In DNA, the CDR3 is TGCGCCAGCAGCGAAGGACTAGCGGGAGCGAACTCCTACGAGCAGTACTTC.

CDR3 residues: CASRAPGSPYEQYF. DNA for the CDR3: TGCGCCAGCAGGGCGCCGGGGTCCCCCTACGAGCAGTACTTC. V is TRBV5-1 and J is TRBJ2-7, with D perhaps TRBD2 (5 bases). The germline V gene has CDR1 SGHRS and CDR2 YFSETQ. Trimming removed 5 bases at V and 2 bases at J, with 14 bases between. The CDR3 covers 14 residues.

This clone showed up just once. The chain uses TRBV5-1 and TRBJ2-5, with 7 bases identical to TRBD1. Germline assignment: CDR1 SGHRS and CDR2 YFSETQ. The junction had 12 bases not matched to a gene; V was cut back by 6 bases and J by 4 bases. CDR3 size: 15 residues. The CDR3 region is CASKQGNVLVETQYF. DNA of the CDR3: TGCGCCAGCAAACAGGGGAATGTTCTCGTAGAGACCCAGTACTTC.